This TCR beta chain was sequenced for a study of control samples from healthy donors and cancer patients. Here immunoSEQ multiplex PCR was the method, and the copy in TCRdb shows in-frame clones only, minus some. The sample shows 160,000 or so clones, just over 95% of them seen only once. The CDR3 covers 14 residues. The V and J ends lost 4 bases and 3 bases respectively, with 8 bases between them. Germline assignment: CDR1 SGHTS and CDR2 YDEGEE. Sequenced material: blood. The J gene is TRBJ1-6, the V gene TRBV5-8, with no clear D. The receptor was derived from a woman aged 30 to 39 in good health. This chain's CDR3 is CASSQGVYNSPLHF. CDR3 sequence (DNA): TGTGCCAGCAGCCAAGGAGTCTATAATTCACCCCTCCACTTT. The whole variable domain, remainder taken from reference TRBV5-8 and TRBJ1-6, is EAGVTQSPTHLIKTRGQQATLRCSPISGHTSVYWYQQALGLGLQFLLWYDEGEERNRGNFPPRFSGRQFPNYSSELNVNALELEDSALYLCASSQGVYNSPLHFGNGTRLTVT.